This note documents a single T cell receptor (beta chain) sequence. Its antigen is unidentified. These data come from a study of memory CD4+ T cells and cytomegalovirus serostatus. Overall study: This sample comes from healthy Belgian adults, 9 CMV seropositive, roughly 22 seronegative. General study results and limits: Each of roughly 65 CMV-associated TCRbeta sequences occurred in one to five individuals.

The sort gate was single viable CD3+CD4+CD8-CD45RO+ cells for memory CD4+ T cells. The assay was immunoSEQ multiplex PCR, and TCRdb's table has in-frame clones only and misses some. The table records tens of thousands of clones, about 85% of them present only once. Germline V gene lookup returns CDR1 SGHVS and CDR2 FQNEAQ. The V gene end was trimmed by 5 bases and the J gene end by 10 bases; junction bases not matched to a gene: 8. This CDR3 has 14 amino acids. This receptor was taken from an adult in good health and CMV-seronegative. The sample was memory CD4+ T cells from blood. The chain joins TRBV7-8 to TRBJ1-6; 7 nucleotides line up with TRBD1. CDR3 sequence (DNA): TGTGCCAGCAGCCAGACAGGGCCCGAATCACCCCTCCACTTT. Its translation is CASSQTGPESPLHF.